These T cell receptor beta chains were read from a single sample in a study of regulatory T cells in long-lasting Graves disease. Via MiXCR, TCRdb re-called the multiplex PCR reads, giving one row per CDR3 protein. This repertoire shows 400,000 to 450,000 distinct CDR3 sequences, 14% to 15% found once; its top ten account for over 15%. These data are also associated with another study on T cells in Graves' hyperthyroidism and ophthalmopathy.

The material sequenced was peripheral blood mononuclear cells (PBMCs), taken at new diagnosis, from a patient treated with antithyroid drugs. The receptor set was obtained from a woman under 40 with Graves disease. CDR3s leave out the opening cysteine and the closing phenylalanine or tryptophan.

TRBV9	TRBJ1-2	ASSVGDVIRGGYT
TRBV9	TRBJ2-7	ASSPPGTSGNYEQY
TRBV9	TRBJ2-1	ASSVEGLAGNYNEQF
TRBV7-6	TRBJ2-7	ASSQGLAAFEQY
TRBV12-3/TRBV12-4	TRBJ2-2	ASKTKGPHTGELF
TRBV3-1	TRBJ2-3	ASSQDRLALTDTQY
TRBV20-1	TRBJ2-5	SARLAVQETQY
TRBV2	TRBJ2-5	ATDRPKETQY
TRBV7-6	TRBJ2-3	ASSPLTSGITDTQY
TRBV19	TRBJ2-3	ASKPRQGQGADTQY
TRBV6-2/TRBV6-3	TRBJ2-7	ASSYSGGTNPYEQY
TRBV30	TRBJ1-6	AWSGISNSPLH
TRBV12-3/TRBV12-4	TRBJ2-3	TSKKRGGPDTQY
TRBV20-1	TRBJ2-1	SAETRGVGTEQF
TRBV10-3	TRBJ1-6	AISESFVGGNSPLH
TRBV5-1	TRBJ2-4	ASSPRGDIQY
TRBV2	.	ASSRGQGAEETQY
TRBV27	TRBJ2-1	ASSLGLDSYNEQF
TRBV5-1	TRBJ2-7	ASSLVGTSGTEQY
TRBV19	TRBJ2-7	ASSISGFGYEQY
TRBV20-1	TRBJ2-1	SARVPKKRLARIYNEQF
TRBV6-1	TRBJ2-1	ASSRRSGTSGSSYDEQF
TRBV20-1	TRBJ2-7	SASGPSGRTSYEQY
TRBV6-1	TRBJ1-5	ASSGRTGLIIDQPQH
TRBV19	TRBJ1-5	ASSMDRGRGNQPQH
TRBV24-1	TRBJ2-1	ATSDSGQGLRNEQF
TRBV3-1	TRBJ2-4	ASSQMGGNLAKNIQY
TRBV12-3/TRBV12-4	TRBJ1-5	ASIVLWDSLSRPQH
TRBV12-3/TRBV12-4	TRBJ2-1	ASSFGGADNEQF